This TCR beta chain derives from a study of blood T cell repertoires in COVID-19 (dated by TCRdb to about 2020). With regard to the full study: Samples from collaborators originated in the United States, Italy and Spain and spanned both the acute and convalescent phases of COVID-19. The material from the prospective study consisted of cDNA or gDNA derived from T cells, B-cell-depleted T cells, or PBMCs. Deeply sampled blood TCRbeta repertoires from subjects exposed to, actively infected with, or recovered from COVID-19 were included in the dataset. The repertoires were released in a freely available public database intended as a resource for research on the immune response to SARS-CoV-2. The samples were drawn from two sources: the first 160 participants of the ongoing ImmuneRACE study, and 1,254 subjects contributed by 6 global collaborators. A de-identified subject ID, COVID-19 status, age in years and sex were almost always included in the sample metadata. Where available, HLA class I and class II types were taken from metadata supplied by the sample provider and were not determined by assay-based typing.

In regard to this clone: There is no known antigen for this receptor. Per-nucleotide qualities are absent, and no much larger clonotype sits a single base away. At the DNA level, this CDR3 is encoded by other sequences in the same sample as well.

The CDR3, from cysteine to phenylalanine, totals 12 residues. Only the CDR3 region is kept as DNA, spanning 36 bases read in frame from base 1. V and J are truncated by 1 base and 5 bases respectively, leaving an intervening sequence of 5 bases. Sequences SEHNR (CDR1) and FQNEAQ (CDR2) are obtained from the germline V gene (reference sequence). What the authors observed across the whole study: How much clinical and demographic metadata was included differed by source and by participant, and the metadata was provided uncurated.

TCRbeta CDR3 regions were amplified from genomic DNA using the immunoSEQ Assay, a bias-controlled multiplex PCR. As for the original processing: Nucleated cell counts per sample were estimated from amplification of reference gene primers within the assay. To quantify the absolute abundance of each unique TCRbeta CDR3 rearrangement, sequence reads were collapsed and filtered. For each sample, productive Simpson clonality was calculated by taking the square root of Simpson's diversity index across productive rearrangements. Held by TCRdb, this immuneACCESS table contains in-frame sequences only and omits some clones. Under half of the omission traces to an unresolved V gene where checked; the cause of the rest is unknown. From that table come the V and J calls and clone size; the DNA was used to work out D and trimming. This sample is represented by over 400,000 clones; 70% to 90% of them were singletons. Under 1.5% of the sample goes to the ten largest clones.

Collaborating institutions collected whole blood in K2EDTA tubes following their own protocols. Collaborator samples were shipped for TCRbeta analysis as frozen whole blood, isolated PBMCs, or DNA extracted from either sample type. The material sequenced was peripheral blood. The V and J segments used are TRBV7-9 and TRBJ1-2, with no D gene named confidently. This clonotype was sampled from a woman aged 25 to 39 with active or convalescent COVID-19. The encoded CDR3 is CASSLGSYGYTF. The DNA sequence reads TGTGCCAGCAGCTTAGGGAGTTATGGCTACACCTTC.